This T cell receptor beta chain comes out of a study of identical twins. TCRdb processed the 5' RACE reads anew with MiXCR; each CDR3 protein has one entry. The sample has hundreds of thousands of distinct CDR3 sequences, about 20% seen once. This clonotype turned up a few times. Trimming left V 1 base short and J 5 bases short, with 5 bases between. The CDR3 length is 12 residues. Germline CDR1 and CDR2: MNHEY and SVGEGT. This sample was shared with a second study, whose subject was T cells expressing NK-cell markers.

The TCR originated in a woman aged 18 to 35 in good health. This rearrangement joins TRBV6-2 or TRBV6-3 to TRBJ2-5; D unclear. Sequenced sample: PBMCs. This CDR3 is CASSYFLETQYF. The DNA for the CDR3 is TGTGCCAGCAGTTACTTTTTGGAGACCCAGTACTTC.